One sample yielded the 25 T cell receptor beta chains listed below, sequenced in a study of T cells in Graves' hyperthyroidism and ophthalmopathy. The TCR beta CDR3 regions underwent amplification using RNA transcripts as the source. With the HTBI primer set, the TCR CDR3 went through a first round of RT-PCR. TCRdb called the multiplex PCR reads again in MiXCR, with one record for every CDR3 protein. This table holds about 400,000 distinct CDR3 sequences, approximately 15% found once. Material for sequencing was blood. These receptors were obtained from a woman aged 18-30 years with Graves' hyperthyroidism.

This clonotype showed up many times. V is TRBV5-1 and J is TRBJ2-7, with 10 nucleotides matching TRBD2. The CDR3 contains 16 residues. V gave up 4 bases and J gave up 1 base; unmatched junction bases: 8. Germline assignment: CDR1 SGHRS and CDR2 YFSETQ. CDR3 bases: TGCGCCAGCAGCACAACCCCGGGACTAGCGTCCTACGAGCAGTACTTC. This codes for CASSTTPGLASYEQYF.

The chain couples TRBV7-9 to TRBJ2-1, with a possible D match to TRBD1 (7 bases). V lost 10 bases, J lost 7 bases, and 20 bases lay in between. The CDR3 covers 14 residues. Germline assignment: CDR1 SEHNR and CDR2 FQNEAQ (reference sequence). The CDR3 reads CANSSWTGGNEQFF. The CDR3 DNA reads as TGTGCCAATTCTAGCTGGACAGGAGGGAATGAGCAGTTCTTC.

The chain has TRBV11-1 and TRBJ2-3, with D uncertain. Trimming removed 5 bases at V and 6 bases at J, with 9 bases between. There are 12 residues in the CDR3. Per the germline V gene, CDR1 is SGHAT and CDR2 is FQDESV (reference sequence). The CDR3 DNA reads TGTGCCAGCAGCGCGAGCTGGGATACGCAGTATTTT. Residues: CASSASWDTQYF.

This clonotype was detected many times. V usage is TRBV2 and J usage is TRBJ1-6; D may be TRBD1 (5 bases). V lost 1 base, J lost 9 bases, and 10 bases lay in between. Germline CDR1 SNHLY, CDR2 FYNNEI. The CDR3 runs 14 residues. The CDR3 DNA follows: TGTGCCAGCAGTGAAGAGACAGAGGGTTCACCCCTCCACTTT. This codes for CASSEETEGSPLHF.

The chain employs TRBV12-3 or TRBV12-4 and TRBJ2-1; 9 bases match TRBD1. The V segment lost 0 bases and the J segment 7 bases; nucleotides outside the gene matches: 4. The CDR3 covers 15 residues. This chain's CDR3 is CASSLAGTGRNEQFF. CDR3 sequence (DNA): TGTGCCAGCAGTTTAGCCGGGACAGGGCGGAATGAGCAGTTCTTC.

V usage is TRBV12-3 or TRBV12-4 and J usage is TRBJ2-5, with D possibly being TRBD1 or TRBD2 (6 bases each). CDR3 length: 14 amino acids. Trimming cost V 5 bases and J 4 bases, with 14 bases left between them. The CDR3 DNA sequence: TGTGCCAGCAGTCAAGGGGGACTCCCAGAGACCCAGTACTTC. The encoded protein is CASSQGGLPETQYF.

This clonotype was detected ten times or more. The chain couples TRBV2 to TRBJ1-5; TRBD1 aligns across 7 bases. Germline trimming cut 1 base from V and 4 bases from J; bases unmatched to any gene: 10. The CDR3 contains 17 residues. The germline V gene has CDR1 SNHLY and CDR2 FYNNEI. The CDR3 region has the DNA TGTGCCAGCAGTGAAGGACGATATGGGACAGAAAATCAGCCCCAGCATTTT. It specifies CASSEGRYGTENQPQHF. Full variable domain (remainder filled in from reference TRBV2 and TRBJ1-5): EPEVTQTPSHQVTQMGQEVILRCVPISNHLYFYWYRQILGQKVEFLVSFYNNEISEKSEIFDDQFSVERPDGSNFTLKIRSTKLEDSAMYFCASSEGRYGTENQPQHFGDGTRLSIL.

There are many counts of this clonotype. The rearrangement uses TRBV28 and TRBJ2-7, with a weak D call TRBD2 (5 bases). The V end was cut by 2 bases, the J end by 2 bases, with 19 bases between. This CDR3 comprises 17 residues. Germline-derived CDR1 and CDR2 are MDHEN and SYDVKM. The CDR3 region has the DNA TGTGCCAGCAGTTTAGAGACTCATTCTAGCTCCCCCTACGAGCAGTACTTC. The encoded protein is CASSLETHSSSPYEQYF.

The table lists this clonotype with many counts. The chain joins TRBV12-3 or TRBV12-4 to TRBJ2-7; unclear D gene. V lost 4 bases and J lost 0, with 13 bases in between. This CDR3 spans 15 amino acids. As DNA, the CDR3 is TGTGCCAGCAGTTACTCTAGGGTGGGCTCCTACGAGCAGTACTTC. It yields the protein CASSYSRVGSYEQYF.

This clonotype has ten or more counts. This sequence joins TRBV20-1 and TRBJ2-2; tentatively, D is TRBD1 (6 bases). The CDR3 contains 14 residues. Trimming removed 2 bases at V and 5 bases at J, with 12 bases between. Germline V gene lookup returns CDR1 DFQATT and CDR2 SNEGSKA (reference sequence). Here the CDR3 reads CSARPDRLTGELFF. CDR3 in DNA: TGCAGTGCTAGACCTGACAGGCTGACCGGGGAGCTGTTTTTT.

Ten or more counts support this clonotype. J is TRBJ1-5 and V is TRBV20-1; D unclear. The germline gives CDR1 DFQATT, CDR2 SNEGSKA (reference sequence). The CDR3 loop spans 14 amino acids. The V end was cut by 0 bases, the J end by 2 bases, with 8 bases between. This chain's CDR3 is CSARDPGGNQPQHF. CDR3 in DNA: TGCAGTGCTAGAGATCCCGGGGGCAATCAGCCCCAGCATTTT.

This rearrangement joins TRBV5-6 to TRBJ2-5; D is perhaps TRBD2 (6 bases). Trimming removed 3 bases from V and 3 bases from J, with 15 bases in between. CDR1 is SGHDT, CDR2 YYEEEE, per germline. The CDR3 has 15 amino acids. CDR3 region: CASSYWGELEETQYF. The CDR3 nucleotides read TGTGCCAGCAGCTACTGGGGGGAACTTGAAGAGACCCAGTACTTC.

Details on this clonotype: The junction differs from germline at one of its ends, possibly a read error. The rearrangement uses TRBV6-1 and TRBJ2-1, with TRBD1 identical over 10 bases. The germline V gene encodes CDR1 MNHNS and CDR2 SASEGT. The CDR3 is made up of 16 amino acids. This CDR3 is CASIPGTGALYNEQFF. For the CDR3, the DNA is TGCGCCAGCATTCCCGGGACAGGGGCCCTCTACAATGAGCAGTTCTTC.

This clonotype was counted many times. V is TRBV5-1 and J is TRBJ1-4; maybe TRBD1 (5 bases). The CDR3 is 16 amino acids. V was clipped by 4 bases and J by 0 bases, with 13 bases between them. Germline V lookup: CDR1 SGHRS, CDR2 YFSETQ. The CDR3 loop is CASSLGTSATNEKLFF. The DNA of the CDR3 is TGCGCCAGCAGCCTAGGGACCTCGGCAACTAATGAAAAACTGTTTTTT.

This clonotype was counted many times. This chain joins TRBV7-4 and TRBJ2-3; D is possibly TRBD1 or TRBD2 (6 bases each). Trimming took 8 bases from V and 0 from J, leaving 24 bases between them. The germline CDR1 and CDR2 sequences are SGHVT and SQSDAQ. The CDR3 loop spans 18 amino acids. CDR3 nucleotide sequence: TGTGCCAGCTCTCTAAAGGGGGGACGGGCACCAAGCACAGATACGCAGTATTTT. It translates to CASSLKGGRAPSTDTQYF.

Ten or more counts support this clonotype. The chain uses TRBV28 and TRBJ1-5, with D possibly being TRBD1 (5 bases). V was clipped by 7 bases and J by 9 bases, with 16 bases between them. The germline CDR1 and CDR2 sequences are MDHEN and SYDVKM. This CDR3 is built from 13 residues. CDR3 protein: CASNLLRGMPQHF. The CDR3 coding sequence is TGTGCCAGCAACCTGCTAAGGGGAATGCCCCAGCATTTT.

This sequence joins TRBV9 and TRBJ1-3; D remains ambiguous. The CDR3 spans 17 residues. CDR1 SGDLS and CDR2 YYNGEE come from the germline V gene. Trimming removed 0 bases at V and 4 bases at J, with 17 bases between. In nucleotides, the CDR3 is TGTGCCAGCAGCGTAGAGGGAAAGGGAAAGCGCGGAAACACCATATATTTT. Translating it yields CASSVEGKGKRGNTIYF.

As concerns this clonotype: A much larger clone lies one base from this, so it may be a read error. The chain uses TRBV9 and TRBJ2-5; D is unclear. The CDR3 contains 15 residues. CDR1 is SGDLS, CDR2 YYNGEE, per germline. CDR3 amino acids: CASSVVGSHQETQDF. In nucleotides, the CDR3 is TGTGCCAGCAGCGTAGTCGGCTCGCACCAAGAGACCCAGGACTTC.

V and J are TRBV6-2 or TRBV6-3 and TRBJ2-4; TRBD1 aligns across 8 bases. In germline, CDR1 is MNHEY, CDR2 SVGEGT. Germline trimming cut 7 bases from V and 1 base from J; bases unmatched to any gene: 15. The CDR3 extends over 18 amino acids. This chain's CDR3 is CASMLGAGGSEAKNIQYF. As DNA, the CDR3 is TGTGCCAGCATGCTAGGGGCAGGGGGCTCAGAGGCCAAAAACATTCAGTACTTC.

This clonotype was counted a few times. The chain uses TRBV4-2 and TRBJ1-2; no clear D. V was pared by 0 bases and J by 1 base, with 9 bases between. Germline V gives CDR1 LGHNA, CDR2 YNFKEQ. The CDR3 runs to 15 residues. The CDR3 bases are TGTGCCAGCAGCCAAGATCCAGAGGTTAACTATGGCTACACCTTC. This translates into CASSQDPEVNYGYTF.

This clonotype occurred many times. V is TRBV29-1 and J is TRBJ2-3, with D uncertain. The CDR3 contains 11 residues. CDR1 is SQVTM and CDR2 is ANQGSEA in the germline V gene. Trimming left V 4 bases short and J 4 bases short, with 6 bases between. CDR3 nucleotide sequence: TGCAGCGTTGGTCTACCAGATACGCAGTATTTT. It specifies CSVGLPDTQYF.

The chain couples TRBV5-4 to TRBJ2-7; 12 bases are a match to TRBD2. CDR3 length: 16 amino acids. Germline CDR1 reads SGHNT; CDR2 reads YYREEE (reference sequence). The junction had 5 bases not matched to a gene; V was cut back by 0 bases and J by 4 bases. The CDR3 bases are TGTGCCAGCAGCTTGGGACTAGCGGGAGAAGTATACGAGCAGTACTTC. This sequence encodes CASSLGLAGEVYEQYF.

This clonotype was seen at least ten times. The rearrangement uses TRBV3-1 and TRBJ2-2, with D possibly being TRBD2 (6 bases). The V gene lost 3 bases and the J gene lost 7 bases, with 9 bases spanning the gap. Germline CDR1 LGHDT, CDR2 YNNKEL (reference sequence). This CDR3 spans 13 amino acids. The CDR3 is CASSHRGYGELFF. The CDR3 region has the DNA TGTGCCAGCAGCCATCGGGGGTACGGGGAGCTGTTTTTT.

This clonotype has more than one count but fewer than ten. The V call is TRBV6-1, the J call TRBJ2-5; tentative D call: TRBD1 (6 bases). Germline CDR1 reads MNHNS; CDR2 reads SASEGT. This CDR3 region has 17 residues. Trimming pared 7 bases from V and 5 bases from J, leaving 26 bases between. CDR3 sequence: CASTGQWGMLSGETQYF. CDR3 nucleotides: TGTGCCAGCACTGGACAGTGGGGGATGTTATCAGGGGAGACCCAGTACTTC.

J is TRBJ1-4 and V is TRBV2; 10 bases match TRBD1. Trimming at V came to 6 bases and at J to 8 bases, leaving 6 bases not matched to a gene. CDR1 and CDR2 from the germline V gene are SNHLY and FYNNEI. The CDR3 has 14 amino acids. The CDR3 protein is CASSGGQGKEKLFF. The CDR3 region has the DNA TGTGCCAGCAGCGGGGGACAGGGGAAAGAAAAACTGTTTTTT.